Presented here are 24 T cell receptor beta chains from one specimen sequenced in a study of blood T cell repertoires in COVID-19. Repertoires were generated with immunoSEQ multiplex PCR, while TCRdb's copy carries only in-frame clones and drops some. The repertoire holds about 200,000 clones, roughly nine tenths seen once, with around 0.76% in the top ten. Material for sequencing was peripheral blood. All receptors derive from a woman aged 70-85 years with acute or convalescent COVID-19.

In its sample, this clone was seen once. The chain carries TRBV2 and TRBJ1-5; 9 bases agree with TRBD1. The CDR3 extends over 14 amino acids. J lost 3 bases, V lost 4 bases, and 1 base had no gene match. Per the germline V gene, CDR1 is SNHLY and CDR2 is FYNNEI. The CDR3 sequence is CASSGDRDNQPQHF. The CDR3 nucleotides read TGTGCCAGCAGTGGGGACAGGGACAATCAGCCCCAGCATTTT.

V gene TRBV18 combines with J gene TRBJ2-3; D is perhaps TRBD2 (6 bases). Trimming removed 0 bases at V and 1 base at J, with 26 bases between. The germline gives CDR1 KGHSH, CDR2 LQKENI. This CDR3 spans 21 amino acids. CDR3 sequence: CASSPPNPLSPPRGRTDTQYF. The CDR3 DNA reads TGTGCCAGCTCACCACCTAATCCACTATCCCCTCCGCGGGGCCGCACAGATACGCAGTATTTT.

This chain connects TRBV19 to TRBJ1-3; D might be TRBD1 (6 bases). Trimming left V 2 bases short and J 0 bases short, with 20 bases between. The CDR3 consists of 19 residues. Germline V gene sequence: CDR1 LNHDA, CDR2 SQIVND (reference sequence). DNA for the CDR3: TGTGCCAGTAGTATACCTGACAGGAGATCGTTAAACTCTGGAAACACCATATATTTT. This translates into CASSIPDRRSLNSGNTIYF.

The chain joins TRBV3-1 (or the pseudogene TRBV3-2) to TRBJ2-1; 11 nucleotides match TRBD2. V lost 0 bases to trimming and J lost 2 bases; unmatched junction nucleotides: 3. The CDR3 covers 17 residues. CDR1 is LGHDT and CDR2 is YNNKEL in the germline V gene (reference sequence). CDR3 amino acids: CASSQDASGGTYNEQFF. The CDR3 DNA follows: TGTGCCAGCAGCCAAGATGCTAGCGGGGGGACCTACAATGAGCAGTTCTTC.

The chain recombines TRBV5-1 with TRBJ1-4, with 9 positions matching TRBD1. CDR1 is SGHRS and CDR2 is YFSETQ in the germline V gene. This CDR3 region has 14 residues. The ends lost 4 bases at V and 3 bases at J; junction bases unmatched: 1. The CDR3 here is CASSRQGANEKLFF. For the CDR3, the DNA is TGCGCCAGCAGCCGACAGGGGGCTAATGAAAAACTGTTTTTT.

V gene TRBV15 combines with J gene TRBJ2-2, with a possible D match to TRBD1 (5 bases). V lost 0 bases, J lost 0 bases, and 5 bases lay in between. Germline loops: CDR1 LNHNV, CDR2 YYDKDF (reference sequence). This CDR3 region has 15 residues. Here the CDR3 DNA reads TGTGCCACCAGCAGAGACAGGGCGAACACCGGGGAGCTGTTTTTT. Amino acids: CATSRDRANTGELFF.

The rearrangement uses TRBV28 and TRBJ1-2; 7 bases are shared with TRBD1. CDR3 length equals 14 residues. V shed 6 bases and J 2 bases; nucleotides not matched to a gene: 6. Germline loops: CDR1 MDHEN, CDR2 SYDVKM. CDR3 sequence: CASRRTGANYGYTF. The CDR3 bases are TGTGCCAGCAGAAGGACAGGCGCAAACTATGGCTACACCTTC.

The chain uses TRBV2 and TRBJ1-5, with D tentatively TRBD1 (5 bases). Trimming took 6 bases from V and 3 from J, leaving 15 bases between them. The CDR3 has 15 amino acids. From germline, CDR1 is SNHLY and CDR2 FYNNEI. The CDR3 coding sequence is TGTGCCAGCAGGGCCTTTGGGGCCCCCAATCAGCCCCAGCATTTT. This translates into CASRAFGAPNQPQHF.

For the CDR3, the DNA is TGTGCCAGCGGCAGTCGCTCTGGGGCCAACGTCCTGACTTTC. This encodes CASGSRSGANVLTF. The rearrangement joins TRBV13 to TRBJ2-6; no firm D call. V was cut by 8 bases and J by 0 bases, with 8 bases left in between. The germline V gene has CDR1 PRHDT and CDR2 FYEKMQ (reference sequence). CDR3 length: 14 amino acids.

The CDR3 is CASSQDPSGSGFTDTQYF. CDR3 coding DNA: TGTGCCAGCAGCCAAGATCCTTCAGGGTCGGGTTTCACAGATACGCAGTATTTT. The chain employs TRBV3-1 (or the pseudogene TRBV3-2) and TRBJ2-3, with D possibly being TRBD1 (5 bases). V was trimmed by 0 bases and J by 2 bases, leaving 18 bases between them. CDR3 size: 18 residues. Germline CDR1 LGHDT, CDR2 YNNKEL (reference sequence).

The rearrangement joins TRBV7-2 to TRBJ2-3; D unclear. Germline lookup yields CDR1 SGHTA and CDR2 FQGNSA. The CDR3 totals 15 residues. Trimming removed 2 bases from V and 2 bases from J, with 11 bases in between. Written as DNA, the CDR3 is TGTGCCAGCAGCTTATCAGAATCCCACACAGATACGCAGTATTTT. Amino acids: CASSLSESHTDTQYF.

The rearrangement joins TRBV23-1 to TRBJ1-5; perhaps TRBD1 as D (5 bases). TRBV23-1 is flagged as an ORF with uncertain function. Trimming left V 8 bases short and J 7 bases short, with 12 bases between. The CDR3 extends over 12 amino acids. This CDR3 reads CASGAWVQPQHF. The CDR3, as DNA: TGCGCCAGCGGGGCCTGGGTCCAGCCCCAGCATTTT.

This clone occurred once. This chain links TRBV19 with TRBJ1-2, with 7 bases aligning to TRBD1. This CDR3 has 14 amino acids. Germline trimming cut 1 base from V and 4 bases from J; bases unmatched to any gene: 3. Germline CDR1 is LNHDA and CDR2 is SQIVND (reference sequence). CDR3 protein: CASSIGRDSYGYTF. DNA for the CDR3: TGTGCCAGTAGTATAGGTCGGGACAGCTATGGCTACACCTTC.

The rearrangement links TRBV7-2 to TRBJ2-7; 11 positions agree with TRBD2. There are 17 residues in the CDR3. Germline V lookup: CDR1 SGHTA, CDR2 FQGNSA. V was pared by 5 bases and J by 1 base, with 10 bases of the junction left unmatched. The CDR3: CASSPRPGLAESYEQYF. For the CDR3, the DNA is TGTGCCAGCAGCCCTCGACCGGGACTAGCGGAATCCTACGAGCAGTACTTC.

CDR3 in DNA: TGTGCCAGCACCCGTAGCGGGGGGGCCGGAGATACGCAGTATTTT. Protein: CASTRSGGAGDTQYF. The chain joins TRBV7-2 to TRBJ2-3; 11 nucleotides match TRBD2. CDR3 size: 15 residues. The junction had 8 bases not matched to a gene; V was cut back by 7 bases and J by 5 bases. Germline CDR1 SGHTA, CDR2 FQGNSA.

This chain connects TRBV5-1 to TRBJ1-2; D perhaps matches TRBD1 (5 bases). V dropped 0 bases and J dropped 8 bases, with 11 bases sitting between them. Germline-derived CDR1 and CDR2 are SGHRS and YFSETQ. The CDR3 sequence is 13 residues long. CDR3 protein: CASSLVREEGYTF. Here the CDR3 DNA reads TGCGCCAGCAGCTTGGTCAGGGAGGAGGGCTACACCTTC.

The chain employs TRBV7-9 and TRBJ1-5, with TRBD1 matching over 8 bases. The CDR3 length is 14 residues. With 5 bases clipped from V and 6 bases from J, the junction kept 6 bases outside the gene matches. Germline V gene sequence: CDR1 SEHNR, CDR2 FQNEAQ (reference sequence). CDR3 coding DNA: TGTGCCAGCAGCGCAGACAGGGGCGGTCAGCCCCAGCATTTT. Translating it yields CASSADRGGQPQHF.

The chain employs TRBV11-2 and TRBJ1-6, with TRBD1 matching 10 bases. The CDR3 covers 14 residues. Germline trimming cut 3 bases from V and 10 bases from J; bases unmatched to any gene: 3. CDR1 and CDR2 from the germline V gene are SGHAT and FQNNGV. CDR3 nucleotide sequence: TGTGCCAGCAGCTTTGGACAGGGGGGATCACCCCTCCACTTT. This encodes CASSFGQGGSPLHF.

The rearrangement uses TRBV5-8 and TRBJ1-2; a possible D gene is TRBD1 (6 bases). CDR3 length equals 14 residues. In germline, CDR1 is SGHTS, CDR2 YDEGEE. Trimming cost V 1 base and J 8 bases, with 15 bases left between them. CDR3 in DNA: TGTGCCAGCAGCTTGTTACAGGGAGTCAAGGGCTACACCTTC. It specifies CASSLLQGVKGYTF.

The chain has TRBV29-1 and TRBJ1-2; D possibly corresponds to TRBD1 (5 bases). Germline V gene lookup returns CDR1 SQVTM and CDR2 ANQGSEA. The V and J ends lost 5 bases and 3 bases respectively, with 10 bases between them. This CDR3 spans 12 amino acids. This CDR3 reads CSVLQEHYGYTF. DNA of the CDR3: TGCAGCGTTCTACAGGAACACTATGGCTACACCTTC.

The gene calls are TRBV5-8 and TRBJ1-1; a weak D match, TRBD1 (5 bases). The V and J ends lost 5 bases and 0 bases respectively, with 20 bases between them. This CDR3 has 17 residues. CDR1 is SGHTS, CDR2 YDEGEE, per germline. The chain's CDR3 is CASRYHGGISMNTEAFF. DNA of the CDR3: TGTGCCAGCAGATACCACGGGGGGATCTCCATGAACACTGAAGCTTTCTTT.

This clone was recorded once. J is TRBJ2-6 and V is TRBV7-2; 8 bases match TRBD1. Germline V lookup: CDR1 SGHTA, CDR2 FQGNSA. This CDR3 is built from 15 residues. J lost 2 bases, V lost 3 bases, and 0 bases had no gene match. The CDR3 reads CASSLTGAGANVLTF. The CDR3 region has the DNA TGTGCCAGCAGCTTGACAGGGGCTGGGGCCAACGTCCTGACTTTC.

The rearrangement joins TRBV18 to TRBJ2-5, with 10 bases identical to TRBD2. Germline V gene sequence: CDR1 KGHSH, CDR2 LQKENI. V trimming: 6 bases; J trimming: 3 bases; junction bases outside the gene matches: 7. There are 15 residues in the CDR3. The CDR3 DNA reads TGTGCCAGCTCCCTCCGGACTAGCGGAGAAGAGACCCAGTACTTC. Its protein product is CASSLRTSGEETQYF.

The gene calls are TRBV5-1 and TRBJ2-1; 8 nucleotides align to TRBD2. In germline, CDR1 is SGHRS, CDR2 YFSETQ. J lost 8 bases, V lost 0 bases, and 4 bases had no gene match. This CDR3 comprises 14 residues. The CDR3 protein is CASSLGGLADEQFF. CDR3 in DNA: TGCGCCAGCAGCTTGGGCGGACTAGCCGATGAGCAGTTCTTC.